This TCR beta chain was identified in a study of graft-versus-host responses after intestinal transplantation. Note on this clone: Its antigen is unidentified.

The germline CDR1 and CDR2 sequences are LNHDA and SQIVND (reference sequence). Trimming took 6 bases from V and 10 from J; bases not matched to a gene: 10. The CDR3 consists of 15 residues. Profiled with immunoSEQ multiplex PCR; TCRdb holds only in-frame clones, not every one. The sample lists about 90,000 clones, 83% occurring once. Specimen: unstimulated CD8+ T cells sorted from spleen or lymph node cells, collected before intestinal transplant. The TCR sequence derives from a human donor who received an intestinal transplant. This chain joins TRBV19 and TRBJ2-1; TRBD2 matches 12 bases. DNA for the CDR3: TGTGCCAGTAGAGGTGCTAGCGGGAGGGCCGGGGAGCAGTTCTTC. Amino acids: CASRGASGRAGEQFF.